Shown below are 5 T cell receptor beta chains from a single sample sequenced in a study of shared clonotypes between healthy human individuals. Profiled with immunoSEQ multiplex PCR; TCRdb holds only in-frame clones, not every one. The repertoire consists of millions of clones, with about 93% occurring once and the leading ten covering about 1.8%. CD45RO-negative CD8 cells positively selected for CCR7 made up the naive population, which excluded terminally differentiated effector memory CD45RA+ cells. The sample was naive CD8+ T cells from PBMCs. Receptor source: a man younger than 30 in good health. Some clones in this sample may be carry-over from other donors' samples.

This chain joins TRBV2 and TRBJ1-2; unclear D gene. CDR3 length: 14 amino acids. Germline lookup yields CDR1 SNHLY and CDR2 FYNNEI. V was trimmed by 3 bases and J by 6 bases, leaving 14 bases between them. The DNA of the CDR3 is TGTGCCAGCAGTGACTTTCTGGCTACCAATGGCTACACCTTC. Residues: CASSDFLATNGYTF. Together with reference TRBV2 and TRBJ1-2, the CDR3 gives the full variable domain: EPEVTQTPSHQVTQMGQEVILRCVPISNHLYFYWYRQILGQKVEFLVSFYNNEISEKSEIFDDQFSVERPDGSNFTLKIRSTKLEDSAMYFCASSDFLATNGYTFGSGTRLTVV.

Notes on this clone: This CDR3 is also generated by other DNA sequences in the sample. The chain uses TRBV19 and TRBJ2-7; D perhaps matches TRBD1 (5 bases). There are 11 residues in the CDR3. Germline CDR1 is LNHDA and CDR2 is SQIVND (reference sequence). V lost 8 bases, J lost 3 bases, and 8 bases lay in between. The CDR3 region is CASSTDYEQYF. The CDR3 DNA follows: TGTGCCAGTTCGACAGACTACGAGCAGTACTTC.

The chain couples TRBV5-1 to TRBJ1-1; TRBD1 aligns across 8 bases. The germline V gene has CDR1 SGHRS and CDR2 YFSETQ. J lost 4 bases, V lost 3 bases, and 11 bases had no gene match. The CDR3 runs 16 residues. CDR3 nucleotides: TGCGCCAGCAGCTCCCGGCAGGGGGCAGAAGTCACTGAAGCTTTCTTT. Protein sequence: CASSSRQGAEVTEAFF. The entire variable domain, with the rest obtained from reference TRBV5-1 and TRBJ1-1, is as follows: KAGVTQTPRYLIKTRGQQVTLSCSPISGHRSVSWYQQTPGQGLQFLFEYFSETQRNKGNFPGRFSGRQFSNSRSEMNVSTLELGDSALYLCASSSRQGAEVTEAFFGQGTRLTVV.

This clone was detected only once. In DNA form, the CDR3 reads TGTGCCAGCAGCCCAGGCACAGGCTACGAGCAGTACTTC. Amino acids: CASSPGTGYEQYF. The chain is built from TRBV11-2 and TRBJ2-5, with D maybe TRBD1 (5 bases). The DNA end is more similar to TRBJ2-7, so the J call may be wrong. CDR1 and CDR2 from the germline V gene are SGHAT and FQNNGV. The CDR3 sequence is 13 residues long.

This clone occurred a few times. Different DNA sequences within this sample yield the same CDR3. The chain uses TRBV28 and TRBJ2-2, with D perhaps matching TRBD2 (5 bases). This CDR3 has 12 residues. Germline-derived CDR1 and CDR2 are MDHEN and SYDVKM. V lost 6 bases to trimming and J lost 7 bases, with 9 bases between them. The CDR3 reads CASSFGVGELFF. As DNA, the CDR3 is TGTGCCAGCAGCTTCGGGGTCGGGGAGCTGTTTTTT.